This T cell receptor (beta chain) was identified during a study of identical twins. General study findings and limits: Models came in too low on out-of-frame TCR alpha sharing in monozygotic twins.

Notes on this clonotype: Its antigen is unknown.

Template switching, a step in the protocol, added a universal primer site, and cDNA carried unique molecular identifiers. TCRdb re-called the 5' RACE reads with MiXCR, one entry per CDR3 protein. The repertoire holds a few hundred thousand distinct CDR3 sequences, with 15% as singletons. The CDR3 has 15 residues. These same records also appear under a second study, on yellow fever vaccine responses in identical twins.

Sequenced: CD4+ T cells sorted from blood. The chain combines TRBV21-1 with TRBJ2-5. TRBV21-1 is termed a pseudogene. This TCR was recovered from a woman between 18 and 29 years old in good health. CDR3 amino acids: CASSGSPICQETQYF. Here the CDR3 DNA reads TGTGCCAGCAGCGGATCCCCAATCTGCCAAGAGACCCAGTACTTC.